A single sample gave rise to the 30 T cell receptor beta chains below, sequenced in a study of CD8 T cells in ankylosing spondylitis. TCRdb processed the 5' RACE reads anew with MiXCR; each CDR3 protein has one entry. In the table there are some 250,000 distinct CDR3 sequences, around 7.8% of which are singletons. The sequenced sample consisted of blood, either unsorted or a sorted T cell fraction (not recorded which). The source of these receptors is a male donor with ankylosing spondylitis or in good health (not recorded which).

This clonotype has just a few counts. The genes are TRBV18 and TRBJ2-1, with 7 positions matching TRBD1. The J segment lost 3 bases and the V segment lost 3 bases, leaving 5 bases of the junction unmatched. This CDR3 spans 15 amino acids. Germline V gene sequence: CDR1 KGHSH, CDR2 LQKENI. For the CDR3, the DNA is TGTGCCAGCTCACCTCCGGGACAGTACTACAATGAGCAGTTCTTC. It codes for CASSPPGQYYNEQFF.

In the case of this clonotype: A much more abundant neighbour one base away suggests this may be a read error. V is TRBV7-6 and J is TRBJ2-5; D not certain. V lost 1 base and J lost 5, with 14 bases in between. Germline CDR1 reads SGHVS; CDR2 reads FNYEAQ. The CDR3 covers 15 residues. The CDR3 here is CASSLEGFVWETQYF. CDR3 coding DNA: TGTGCCAGCAGCTTAGAGGGTTTTGTTTGGGAGACCCAGTACTTC.

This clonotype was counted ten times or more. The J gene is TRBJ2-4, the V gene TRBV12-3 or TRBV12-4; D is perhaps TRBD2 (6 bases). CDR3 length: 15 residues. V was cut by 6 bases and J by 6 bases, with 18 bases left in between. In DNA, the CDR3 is TGTGCCAGCAGGTTGGGCCCTGTGCGGGGAAACATTCAGTACTTC. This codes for CASRLGPVRGNIQYF.

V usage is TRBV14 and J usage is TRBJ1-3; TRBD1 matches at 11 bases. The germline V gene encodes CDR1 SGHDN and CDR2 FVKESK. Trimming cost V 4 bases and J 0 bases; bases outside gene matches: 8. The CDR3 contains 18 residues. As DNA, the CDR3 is TGTGCCAGCAGCCGGTGGGGACAGGGGGAATCCTCTGGAAACACCATATATTTT. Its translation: CASSRWGQGESSGNTIYF.

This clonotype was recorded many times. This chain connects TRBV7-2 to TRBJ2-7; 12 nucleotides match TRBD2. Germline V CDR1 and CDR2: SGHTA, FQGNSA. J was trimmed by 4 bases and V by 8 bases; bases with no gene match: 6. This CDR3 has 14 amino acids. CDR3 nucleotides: TGTGCCAGCGGCCTGACTAGCGGGAGTTACGAGCAGTACTTC. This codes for CASGLTSGSYEQYF.

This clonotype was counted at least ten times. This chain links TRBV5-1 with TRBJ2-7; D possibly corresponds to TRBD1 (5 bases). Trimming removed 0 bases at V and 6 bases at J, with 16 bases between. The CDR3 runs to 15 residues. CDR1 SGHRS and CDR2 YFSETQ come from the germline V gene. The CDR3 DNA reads TGCGCCAGCAGCTTGGGTATCCTCAGGGAAATCGAGCAGTACTTC. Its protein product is CASSLGILREIEQYF.

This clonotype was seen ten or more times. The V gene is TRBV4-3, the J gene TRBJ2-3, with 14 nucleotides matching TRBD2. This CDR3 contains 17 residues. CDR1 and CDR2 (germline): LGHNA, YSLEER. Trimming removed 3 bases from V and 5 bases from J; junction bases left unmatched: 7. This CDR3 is CASSQFTGTSGGDTQYF. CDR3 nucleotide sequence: TGCGCCAGCAGCCAGTTCACCGGGACTAGCGGGGGAGATACGCAGTATTTT.

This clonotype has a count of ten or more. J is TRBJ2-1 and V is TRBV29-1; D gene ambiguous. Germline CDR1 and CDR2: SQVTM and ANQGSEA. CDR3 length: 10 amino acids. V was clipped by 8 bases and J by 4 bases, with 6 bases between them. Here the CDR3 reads CSYLYNEQFF. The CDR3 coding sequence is TGCAGCTACCTTTACAATGAGCAGTTCTTC.

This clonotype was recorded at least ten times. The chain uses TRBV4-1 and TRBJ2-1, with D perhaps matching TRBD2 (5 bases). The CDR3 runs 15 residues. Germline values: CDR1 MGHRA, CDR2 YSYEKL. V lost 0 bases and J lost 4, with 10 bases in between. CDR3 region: CASSQDGRGYNEQFF. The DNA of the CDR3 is TGCGCCAGCAGCCAAGACGGGCGCGGGTACAATGAGCAGTTCTTC.

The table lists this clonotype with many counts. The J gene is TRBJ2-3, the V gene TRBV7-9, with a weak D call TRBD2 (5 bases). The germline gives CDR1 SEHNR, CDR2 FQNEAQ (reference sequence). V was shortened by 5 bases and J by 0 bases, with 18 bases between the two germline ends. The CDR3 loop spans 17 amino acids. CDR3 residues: CASSISTGLVSTDTQYF. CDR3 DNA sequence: TGTGCCAGCAGCATAAGTACTGGACTTGTTAGCACAGATACGCAGTATTTT. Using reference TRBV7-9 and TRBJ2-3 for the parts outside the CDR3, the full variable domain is DTGVSQNPRHKITKRGQNVTFRCDPISEHNRLYWYRQTLGQGPEFLTYFQNEAQLEKSRLLSDRFSAERPKGSFSTLEIQRTEQGDSAMYLCASSISTGLVSTDTQYFGPGTRLTVL.

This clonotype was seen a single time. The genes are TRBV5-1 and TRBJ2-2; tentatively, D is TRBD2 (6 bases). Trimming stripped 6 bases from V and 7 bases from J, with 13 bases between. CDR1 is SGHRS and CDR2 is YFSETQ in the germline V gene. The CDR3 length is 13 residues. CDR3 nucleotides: TGCGCCAGCACGATCAGGGAGGACGGGGAGCTGTTTTTT. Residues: CASTIREDGELFF.

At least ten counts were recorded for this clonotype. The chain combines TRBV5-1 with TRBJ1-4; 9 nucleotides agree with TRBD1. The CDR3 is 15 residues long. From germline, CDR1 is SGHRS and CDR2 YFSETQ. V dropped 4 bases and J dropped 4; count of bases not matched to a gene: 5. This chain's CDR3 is CASSLPTGGNEKLFF. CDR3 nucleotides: TGCGCCAGCAGCCTACCGACAGGGGGTAATGAAAAACTGTTTTTT.

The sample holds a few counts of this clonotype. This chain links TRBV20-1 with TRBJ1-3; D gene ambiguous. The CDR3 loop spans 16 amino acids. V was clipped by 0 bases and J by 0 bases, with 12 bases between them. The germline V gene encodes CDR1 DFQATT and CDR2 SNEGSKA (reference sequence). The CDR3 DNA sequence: TGCAGTGCTAGAGATTCCGAAGGGAGCTCTGGAAACACCATATATTTT. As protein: CSARDSEGSSGNTIYF.

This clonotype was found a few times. DNA for the CDR3: TGTGCCACCAGCAGAGTAGCGGGGGCCTACAATGAGCAGTTCTTC. Translating it yields CATSRVAGAYNEQFF. The chain uses TRBV15 and TRBJ2-1, with 9 bases fitting TRBD2. The V gene's germline CDR1 is LNHNV and CDR2 YYDKDF (reference sequence). The length of the CDR3 is 15 residues. Germline trimming cut 1 base from V and 2 bases from J; bases unmatched to any gene: 0.

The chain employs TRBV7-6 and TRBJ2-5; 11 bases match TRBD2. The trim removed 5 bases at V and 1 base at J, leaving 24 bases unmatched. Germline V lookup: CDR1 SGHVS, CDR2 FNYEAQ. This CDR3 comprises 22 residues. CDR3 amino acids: CASSRTWVTSGRILVGQETQYF. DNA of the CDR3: TGTGCCAGCAGCCGCACATGGGTAACTAGCGGGAGAATTTTGGTCGGCCAAGAGACCCAGTACTTC. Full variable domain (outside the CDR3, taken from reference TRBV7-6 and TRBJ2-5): GAGVSQSPRYKVTKRGQDVALRCDPISGHVSLYWYRQALGQGPEFLTYFNYEAQQDKSGLPNDRFSAERPEGSISTLTIQRTEQRDSAMYRCASSRTWVTSGRILVGQETQYFGPGTRLLVL.

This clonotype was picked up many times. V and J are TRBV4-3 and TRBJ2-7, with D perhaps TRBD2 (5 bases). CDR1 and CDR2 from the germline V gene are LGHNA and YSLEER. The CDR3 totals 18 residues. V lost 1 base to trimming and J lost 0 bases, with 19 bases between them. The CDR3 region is CASSQGRRLLYDSYEQYF. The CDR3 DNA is TGCGCCAGCAGCCAAGGGAGGCGACTCCTCTACGACTCCTACGAGCAGTACTTC.

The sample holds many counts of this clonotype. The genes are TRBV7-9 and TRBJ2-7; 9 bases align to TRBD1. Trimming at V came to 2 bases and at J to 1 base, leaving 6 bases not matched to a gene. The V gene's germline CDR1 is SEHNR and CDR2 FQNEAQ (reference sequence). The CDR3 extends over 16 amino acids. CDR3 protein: CASSLLPGQGSYEQYF. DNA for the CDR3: TGTGCCAGCAGCTTACTCCCGGGACAGGGTTCCTACGAGCAGTACTTC.

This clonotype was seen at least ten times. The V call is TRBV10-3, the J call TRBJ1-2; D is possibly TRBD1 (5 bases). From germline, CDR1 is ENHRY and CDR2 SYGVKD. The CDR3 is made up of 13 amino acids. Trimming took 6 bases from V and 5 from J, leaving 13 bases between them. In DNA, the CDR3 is TGTGCCATCAGGTCGGGGGACCCGTATGGCTACACCTTC. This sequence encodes CAIRSGDPYGYTF.

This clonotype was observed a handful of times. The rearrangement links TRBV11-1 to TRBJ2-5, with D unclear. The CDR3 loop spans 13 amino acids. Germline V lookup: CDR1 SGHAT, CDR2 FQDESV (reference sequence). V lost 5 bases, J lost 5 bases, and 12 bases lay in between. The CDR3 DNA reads TGTGCCAGCAGCCCCGGTCTTGGGGAGACCCAGTACTTC. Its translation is CASSPGLGETQYF.

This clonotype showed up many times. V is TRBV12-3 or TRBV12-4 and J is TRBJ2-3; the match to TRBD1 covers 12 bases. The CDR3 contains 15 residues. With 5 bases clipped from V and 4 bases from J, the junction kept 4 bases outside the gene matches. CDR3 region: CASSTGTGGADTQYF. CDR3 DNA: TGTGCCAGCAGTACCGGGACAGGGGGCGCAGATACGCAGTATTTT.

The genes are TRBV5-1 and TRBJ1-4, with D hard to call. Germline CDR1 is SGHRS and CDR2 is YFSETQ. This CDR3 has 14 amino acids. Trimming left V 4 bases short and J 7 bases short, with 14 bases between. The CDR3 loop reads CASSAGPVGEKLFF. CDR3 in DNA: TGCGCCAGCAGCGCTGGACCAGTGGGTGAAAAACTGTTTTTT.

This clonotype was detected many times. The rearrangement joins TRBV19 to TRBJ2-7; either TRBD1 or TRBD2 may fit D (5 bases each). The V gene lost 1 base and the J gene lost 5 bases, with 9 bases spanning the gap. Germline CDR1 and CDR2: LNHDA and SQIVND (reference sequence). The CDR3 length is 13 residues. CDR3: CASSIAWGNEQYF. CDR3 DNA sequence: TGTGCCAGTAGTATAGCCTGGGGGAACGAGCAGTACTTC. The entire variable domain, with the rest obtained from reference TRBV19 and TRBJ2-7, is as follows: DGGITQSPKYLFRKEGQNVTLSCEQNLNHDAMYWYRQDPGQGLRLIYYSQIVNDFQKGDIAEGYSVSREKKESFPLTVTSAQKNPTAFYLCASSIAWGNEQYFGPGTRLTVT.

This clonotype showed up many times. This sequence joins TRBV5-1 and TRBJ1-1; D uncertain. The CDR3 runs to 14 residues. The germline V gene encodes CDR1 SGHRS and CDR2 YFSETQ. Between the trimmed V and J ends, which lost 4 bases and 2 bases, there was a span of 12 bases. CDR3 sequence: CASSPLISNTEAFF. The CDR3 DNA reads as TGCGCCAGCAGCCCGCTTATCAGTAACACTGAAGCTTTCTTT.

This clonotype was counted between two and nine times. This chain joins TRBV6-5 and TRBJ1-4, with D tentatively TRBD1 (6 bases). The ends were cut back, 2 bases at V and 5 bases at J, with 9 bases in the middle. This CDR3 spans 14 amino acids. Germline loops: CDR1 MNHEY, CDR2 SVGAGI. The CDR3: CASSYRQANEKLFF. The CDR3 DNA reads TGTGCCAGCAGTTACCGACAGGCGAATGAAAAACTGTTTTTT.

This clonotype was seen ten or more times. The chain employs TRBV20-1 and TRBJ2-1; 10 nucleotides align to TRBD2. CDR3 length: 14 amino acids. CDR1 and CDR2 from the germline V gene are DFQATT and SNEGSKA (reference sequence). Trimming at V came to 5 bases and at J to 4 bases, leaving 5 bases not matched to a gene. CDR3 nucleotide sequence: TGCAGTGCTCCAGCGGGAGGGTGGTACAATGAGCAGTTCTTC. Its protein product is CSAPAGGWYNEQFF.

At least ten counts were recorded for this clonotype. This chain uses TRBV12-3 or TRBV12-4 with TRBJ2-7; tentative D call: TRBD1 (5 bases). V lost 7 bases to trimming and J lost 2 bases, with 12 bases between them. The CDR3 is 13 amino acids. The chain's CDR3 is CASTPGFPYEQYF. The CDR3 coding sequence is TGTGCCAGCACCCCAGGGTTCCCCTACGAGCAGTACTTC.

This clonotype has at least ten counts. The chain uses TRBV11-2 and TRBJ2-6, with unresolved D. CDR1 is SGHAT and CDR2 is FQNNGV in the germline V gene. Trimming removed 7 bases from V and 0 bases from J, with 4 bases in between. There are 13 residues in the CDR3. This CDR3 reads CASTYSGANVLTF. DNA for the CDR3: TGTGCCAGCACCTACTCTGGGGCCAACGTCCTGACTTTC.

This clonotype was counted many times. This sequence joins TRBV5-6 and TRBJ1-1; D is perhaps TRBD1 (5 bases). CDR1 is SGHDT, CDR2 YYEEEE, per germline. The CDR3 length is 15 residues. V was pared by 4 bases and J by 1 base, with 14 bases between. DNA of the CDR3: TGTGCCAGCAGCCCCCTCCCCACAGGGAACACTGAAGCTTTCTTT. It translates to CASSPLPTGNTEAFF.

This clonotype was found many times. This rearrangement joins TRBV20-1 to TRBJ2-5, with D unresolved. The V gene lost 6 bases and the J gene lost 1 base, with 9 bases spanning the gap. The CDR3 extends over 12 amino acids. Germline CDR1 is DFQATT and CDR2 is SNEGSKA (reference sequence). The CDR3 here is CSAHDRQETQYF. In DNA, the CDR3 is TGCAGTGCCCACGACCGCCAAGAGACCCAGTACTTC.

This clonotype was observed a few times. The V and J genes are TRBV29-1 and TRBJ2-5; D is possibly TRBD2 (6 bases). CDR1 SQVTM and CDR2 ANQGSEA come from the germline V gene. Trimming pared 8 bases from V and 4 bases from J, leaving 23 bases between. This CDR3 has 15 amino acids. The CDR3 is CSPRVGGDTRETQYF. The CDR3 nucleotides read TGCAGCCCCCGGGTGGGGGGAGATACAAGAGAGACCCAGTACTTC.